These T cell receptor beta chains were read from a single sample in a study of shared clonotypes between healthy human individuals. The protocol was immunoSEQ multiplex PCR, while the TCRdb copy is restricted to in-frame clones and leaves out a portion. In the table there are around 580,000 clones, roughly 98% of which are singletons. The source material was naive CD8+ T cells sorted from blood. These receptors all come from a man aged 25-45 years in good health. CDR3s include the opening cysteine and the closing phenylalanine or tryptophan. Fields, in order: V gene, clone size, CDR3 protein. Clone size is given for some rows only: seen once, a few or many times, or a class if the clone is expanded.

>TRBV18|.
CASPREGQGMNEQFF
>TRBV27|.
CASSDSRGYTF
>TRBV23-1|.
CASSSSARRTGGFHETQYF
>TRBV7-9|.
CASSPIKTAMNTEAFF
>TRBV9|.
CASSVGGGGQPQHF
>TRBV18|.
CASSPNPGLRDNEQFF
>TRBV2|.
CASFRGQGSTDTQYF
>TRBV27|.
CASREQGEKLFF
>TRBV7-2|.
CASSLDPRTSGVFYNEQFF
>TRBV5-1|.
CASSLEAGVVGETQYF
>TRBV27|.
CASADGADTEAFF
>TRBV9|.
CASSLGADTQYF
>TRBV13|few
CASSLRTSGSGGYTF
>TRBV4-1|.
CASSQGQGLWQPQHF
>TRBV12-5|.
CASGLVFHTLRDRKETQYF